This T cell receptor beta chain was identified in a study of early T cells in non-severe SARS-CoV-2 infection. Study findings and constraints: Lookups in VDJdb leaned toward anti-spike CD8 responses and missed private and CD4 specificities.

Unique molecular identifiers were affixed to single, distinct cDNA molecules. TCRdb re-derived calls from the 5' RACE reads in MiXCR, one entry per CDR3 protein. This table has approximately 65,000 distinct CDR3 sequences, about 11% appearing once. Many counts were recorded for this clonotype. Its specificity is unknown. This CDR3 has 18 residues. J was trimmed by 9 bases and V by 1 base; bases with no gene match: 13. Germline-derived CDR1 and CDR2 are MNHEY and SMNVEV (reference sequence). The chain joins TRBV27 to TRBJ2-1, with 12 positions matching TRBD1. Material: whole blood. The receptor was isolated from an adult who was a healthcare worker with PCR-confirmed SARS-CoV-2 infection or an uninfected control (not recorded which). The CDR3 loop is CASSLFGTGGGSGGEQFF. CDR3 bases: TGTGCCAGCAGTTTATTCGGGACAGGGGGCGGATCAGGCGGTGAGCAGTTCTTC.